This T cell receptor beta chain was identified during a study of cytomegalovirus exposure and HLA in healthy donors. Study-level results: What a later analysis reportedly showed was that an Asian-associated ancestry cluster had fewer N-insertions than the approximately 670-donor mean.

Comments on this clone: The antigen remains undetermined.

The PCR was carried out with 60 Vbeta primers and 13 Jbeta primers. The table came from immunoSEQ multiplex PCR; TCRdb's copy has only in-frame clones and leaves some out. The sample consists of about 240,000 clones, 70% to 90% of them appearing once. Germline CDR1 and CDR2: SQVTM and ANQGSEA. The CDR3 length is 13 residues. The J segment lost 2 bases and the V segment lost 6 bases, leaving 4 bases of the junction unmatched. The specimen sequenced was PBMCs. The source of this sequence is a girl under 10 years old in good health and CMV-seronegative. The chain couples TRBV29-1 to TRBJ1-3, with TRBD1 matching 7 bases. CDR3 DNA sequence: TGCAGCGTGGGGGGACAGACTGGAAACACCATATATTTT. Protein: CSVGGQTGNTIYF. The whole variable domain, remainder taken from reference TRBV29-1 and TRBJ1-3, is SAVISQKPSRDICQRGTSLTIQCQVDSQVTMMFWYRQQPGQSLTLIATANQGSEATYESGFVIDKFPISRPNLTFSTLTVSNMSPEDSSIYLCSVGGQTGNTIYFGEGSWLTVV.